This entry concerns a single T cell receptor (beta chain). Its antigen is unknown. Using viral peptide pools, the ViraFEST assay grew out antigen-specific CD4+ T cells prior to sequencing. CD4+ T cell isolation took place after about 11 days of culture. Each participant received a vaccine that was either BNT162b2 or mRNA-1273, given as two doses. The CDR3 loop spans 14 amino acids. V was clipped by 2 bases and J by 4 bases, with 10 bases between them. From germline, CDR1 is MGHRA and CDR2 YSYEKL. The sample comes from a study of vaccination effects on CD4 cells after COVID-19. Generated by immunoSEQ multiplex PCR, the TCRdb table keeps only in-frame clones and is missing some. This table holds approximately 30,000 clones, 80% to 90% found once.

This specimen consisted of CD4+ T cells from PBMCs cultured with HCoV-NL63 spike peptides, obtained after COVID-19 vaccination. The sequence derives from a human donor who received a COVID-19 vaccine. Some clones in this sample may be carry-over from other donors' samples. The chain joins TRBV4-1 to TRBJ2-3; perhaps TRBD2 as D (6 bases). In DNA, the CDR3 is TGCGCCAGCAGCCAAACGGGGGTCCCAGATACGCAGTATTTT. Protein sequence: CASSQTGVPDTQYF.